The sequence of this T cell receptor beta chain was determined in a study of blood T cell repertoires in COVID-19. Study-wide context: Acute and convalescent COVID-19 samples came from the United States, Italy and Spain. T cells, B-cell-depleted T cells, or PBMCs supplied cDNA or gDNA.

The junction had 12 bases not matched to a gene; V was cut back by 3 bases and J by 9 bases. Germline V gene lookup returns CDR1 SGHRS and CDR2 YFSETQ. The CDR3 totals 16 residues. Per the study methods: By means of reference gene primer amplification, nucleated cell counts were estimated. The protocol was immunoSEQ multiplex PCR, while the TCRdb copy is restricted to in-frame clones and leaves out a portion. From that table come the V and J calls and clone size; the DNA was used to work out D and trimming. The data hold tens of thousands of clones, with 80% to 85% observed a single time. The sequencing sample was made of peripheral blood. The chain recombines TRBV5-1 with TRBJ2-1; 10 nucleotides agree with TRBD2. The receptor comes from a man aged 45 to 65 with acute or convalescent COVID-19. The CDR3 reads CASSSLAGGLLGEQFF. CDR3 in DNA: TGCGCCAGCAGCTCCTTAGCGGGGGGACTACTAGGTGAGCAGTTCTTC.